This entry lists 7 T cell receptor beta chains sequenced from one sample in a study of T cell repertoires in cytomegalovirus infection. TCRdb reprocessed the reads via MiXCR and lists one record per CDR3 protein. The sample yields about 400,000 distinct CDR3 sequences, roughly a third seen once. Antigen specificity for these receptors is unknown. This sample comprised cultured PBMCs, obtained from culture after CMV antigen stimulation. These receptors were taken from a human donor in good health (CMV status not recorded). Some clones in this sample may be carry-over from other donors' samples.

The CDR3 here is CASSVAWGGRVNEQFF. CDR3 nucleotides: TGTGCCAGCAGCGTAGCTTGGGGCGGGAGGGTCAATGAGCAGTTCTTC. The rearrangement uses TRBV9 and TRBJ2-1; 9 bases fit TRBD2. Unmatched junction bases numbered 7, after V lost 0 bases and J lost 6 bases. Germline V gene sequence: CDR1 SGDLS, CDR2 YYNGEE. The CDR3 loop spans 16 amino acids.

This clonotype was counted only a few times. This sequence joins TRBV7-4 and TRBJ2-7; unclear D gene. Germline lookup yields CDR1 SGHVT and CDR2 SQSDAQ. The germline V and J ends were trimmed by 3 bases and 5 bases, with 8 bases remaining between them. The CDR3 contains 12 residues. This chain's CDR3 is CASSFEGNEQYF. The DNA of the CDR3 is TGTGCCAGCAGCTTCGAAGGGAACGAGCAGTACTTC. Supplemented by reference TRBV7-4 and TRBJ2-7, the full variable domain reads GAGVSQSPRYKVAKRGRDVALRCDSISGHVTLYWYRQTLGQGSEVLTYSQSDAQRDKSGRPSGRFSAERPERSVSTLKIQRTEQGDSAVYLCASSFEGNEQYFGPGTRLTVT.

This clonotype was detected a few times. The rearrangement links TRBV6-2 or TRBV6-3 to TRBJ2-2; 8 bases agree with TRBD1. Germline values: CDR1 MNHEY, CDR2 SVGEGT. This CDR3 has 17 residues. J gave up 6 bases and V 2 bases, and 11 bases lay outside the gene matches. The CDR3 region is CASSYRRTGFIPGELFF. The CDR3 coding sequence is TGTGCCAGCAGTTACCGACGGACAGGGTTTATCCCCGGGGAGCTGTTTTTT.

This clonotype has just a few counts. The chain couples TRBV6-1 to TRBJ1-1, with 7 bases aligning to TRBD1. This CDR3 region has 14 residues. V trimming: 6 bases; J trimming: 3 bases; junction bases outside the gene matches: 7. CDR1 MNHNS and CDR2 SASEGT come from the germline V gene. The CDR3 bases are TGTGCCAGCAGGGACACAGGGGTAGACACTGAAGCTTTCTTT. It encodes CASRDTGVDTEAFF.

The table lists this clonotype with a few counts. A read error may explain this, as a much larger clone is one base away. This chain connects TRBV6-5 to TRBJ2-1; 8 nucleotides agree with TRBD2. The CDR3 loop spans 16 amino acids. V was pared by 0 bases and J by 2 bases, with 3 bases of the junction left unmatched. Germline lookup yields CDR1 MNHEY and CDR2 SVGAGI. CDR3 region: CASSYSQLAAYNEQFF. The CDR3 bases are TGTGCCAGCAGTTACTCGCAACTAGCGGCCTACAATGAGCAGTTCTTC.

The chain links TRBV7-4 to TRBJ2-3; TRBD2 might be the D (6 bases). The CDR3 runs 14 residues. Trimming left V 2 bases short and J 5 bases short, with 11 bases between. The germline V gene encodes CDR1 SGHVT and CDR2 SQSDAQ. The CDR3 loop reads CASSLRAGGDTQYF. The CDR3 coding sequence is TGTGCCAGCAGCTTACGAGCGGGCGGAGATACGCAGTATTTT.

The chain uses TRBV6-6 and TRBJ1-6; 9 nucleotides align to TRBD1. The CDR3 is 14 amino acids. CDR1 is MNHNY, CDR2 SVGAGI, per germline (reference sequence). V was clipped by 6 bases and J by 8 bases; unmatched bases: 5. The CDR3 loop is CASSPGQGDSPLHF. Here the CDR3 DNA reads TGTGCCAGCAGCCCGGGACAGGGCGATTCACCCCTCCACTTT.